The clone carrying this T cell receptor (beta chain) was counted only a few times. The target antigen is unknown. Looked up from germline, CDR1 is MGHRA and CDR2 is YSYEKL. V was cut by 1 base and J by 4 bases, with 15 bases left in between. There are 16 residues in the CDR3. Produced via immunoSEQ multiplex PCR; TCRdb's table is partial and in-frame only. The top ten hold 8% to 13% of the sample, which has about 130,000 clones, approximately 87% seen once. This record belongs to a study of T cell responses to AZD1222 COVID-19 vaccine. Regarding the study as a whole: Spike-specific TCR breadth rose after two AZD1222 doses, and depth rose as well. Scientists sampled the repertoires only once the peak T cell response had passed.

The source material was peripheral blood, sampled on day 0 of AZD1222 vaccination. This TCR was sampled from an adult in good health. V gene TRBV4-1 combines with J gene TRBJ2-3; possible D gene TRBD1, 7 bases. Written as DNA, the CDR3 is TGCGCCAGCAGCCAAGTCTCGGAGGGGGCCGCAGATACGCAGTATTTT. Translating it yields CASSQVSEGAADTQYF.